This TCR beta chain was identified during a study of beta chain features in type 1 diabetes listed by TCRdb under 2018. With regard to the full study: No differences in mean age, gender distribution, total cell number or subset yield were found between patients and healthy donors. A total of approximately 110,000,000 sorted cells were examined across all samples, and a strong correlation was observed between cell number per subset and RNA yield. In the study, recently diagnosed type 1 diabetes patients and matched healthy donors were compared on the TCRB repertoires of their sorted circulating CD4+ T cell subsets. Naive and central memory subsets were obtained from all 28 donors, but regulatory and stem cell-like memory subsets were isolated from only 8 patients and 8 healthy donors.

Measured from the cysteine to the phenylalanine, the CDR3 is 14 residues long. The CDR3 DNA has 42 bases and is translated from base 1. Germline trimming amounts to 3 bases on V and 7 bases on J, with 5 as the count of junction bases outside the gene matches. The germline V gene (reference sequence) yields GTSNPN for CDR1 and SVGIG for CDR2. This clone was seen more than once but under ten times. Its antigen is currently not known. The sample holds no much larger clone one base away, and base qualities are not on file. Each donor gave one peripheral blood draw, approximately 100 mL on average, collected into heparinised tubes. Using a panel that included CD45RO, CCR7, CD25, CD127, CD95 and CD27, naive, central memory, regulatory and stem cell-like memory CD4+ T cells were sorted on a BD FACSAria II. Every sorted population had a purity above 95%. PBMCs were separated immediately by Lymphoprep density gradient centrifugation and were stained directly, without being cultured. So that batch effects would be minimized, each experiment stained and sorted samples in pairs, pairing one healthy donor with one patient.

The entire amount of isolated RNA was reverse transcribed using the High Capacity cDNA Reverse Transcription Kit, so the sequenced TCRB transcripts were expressed ones. Deep immunoSEQ sequencing was performed on naive, central memory and regulatory T cell samples, with an average of roughly 3.3 million total reads per sample. Sorted cells were lysed in RLT buffer, and RNA was extracted using DNase-treated RNeasy Micro or Mini kits according to cell number. To prevent cross-contamination, each cell subset was processed individually, whereas patient and healthy donor samples were processed jointly. Using the immunoSEQ multiplex PCR, TCRB sequences were amplified from cDNA into 87-bp fragments spanning the CDR3 region. The amplicons were sequenced using the Illumina HiSeq platform. The original methods were these. PCR bias was corrected computationally using synthetic template baselines, and reads within Hamming distance 2 were collapsed, with unmergeable singletons discarded. Reads were aligned against IMGT so that V, D and J genes, CDR3 length and insertions or deletions at six rearrangement sites could be assigned. Within each subset, clonotype counts were normalized to sorted cell number, and only after that were true diversity and Gini coefficients computed with the tcR R package. The overlap coefficient, calculated on TCRB nucleotide sequences, was used to measure repertoire sharing. TCRdb provides this immuneACCESS table in a form limited to in-frame rearrangements. Some clones are lacking; in checked studies, under half of them reflect an unresolved V gene, and why the rest are absent is not known. D and trimming come from the DNA, and the V and J calls and clone size come from that table. The sample table shows about 290,000 clones, and about 7.8% are seen once. Of the sample, roughly 1% falls within the top ten clones.

Paper-wide results and their limitations: A moderate but significant shortening of TCRB CDR3 length was observed in type 1 diabetes patients in all four CD4+ subsets. Only small numbers of individuals were included in the HLA sub-analyses, which left unresolved whether HLA type had any influence on TCRB rearrangement. Sequencing cDNA rather than genomic DNA could over-represent highly expressing activated cells, although activation and CD3 levels did not differ between groups. At VDJ recombination sites, patients with type 1 diabetes made fewer insertions and deleted more nucleotides, a pattern implying thymic rearrangement abnormalities. PCR might favor shorter templates, but patient and control samples were amplified and corrected together, so any skew would affect both groups equally. The naive, central memory and regulatory TCRB repertoires appeared to resemble one another more closely among patients than among healthy donors.

The sequence was collected from a woman younger than 30 in good health. The V gene is TRBV30 and the J gene is TRBJ2-2, with TRBD1 identical over 10 junction bases. What was sequenced was central memory CD4+ T cells from blood. CDR3 loop: CAWRETGGHGELFF. The sequenced DNA is TGTGCCTGGAGAGAGACAGGGGGCCACGGGGAGCTGTTTTTT.